This T cell receptor beta chain was recorded in a study of control samples from healthy donors and cancer patients. Sequencing was performed with immunoSEQ multiplex PCR; in TCRdb, only in-frame clones are kept and a portion is missing. The repertoire includes 90,000 to 100,000 clones, 79% of them detected once, and about 10% sits in the top ten. Per the germline V gene, CDR1 is MNHEY and CDR2 is SMNVEV (reference sequence). The V and J ends lost 3 bases and 2 bases respectively, with 14 bases between them. The CDR3 totals 16 residues. This clone has only a few counts. The sample taken for sequencing was blood. This chain links TRBV27 with TRBJ2-1, with D perhaps matching TRBD1 or TRBD2 (5 bases each). The receptor comes from a woman in her twenties or thirties in good health. CDR3 amino acids: CASSLRSQGAYNEQFF. The DNA for the CDR3 is TGTGCCAGCAGTTTGAGGTCGCAGGGAGCCTACAATGAGCAGTTCTTC.